This is a list of T cell receptor beta chains from one sample in a study of T cell changes during pregnancy in multiple sclerosis. Some clones are missing from TCRdb's copy, which holds only in-frame ones; the method was immunoSEQ multiplex PCR. Found here are around 63,000 clones, almost 95% of them singletons; the top ten hold just over 3%. Source: CD8+ T cells from peripheral blood mononuclear cells, taken in the third trimester of pregnancy. The source is a female donor in good health, enrolled as a control in a pregnancy study. Both conserved end residues are trimmed from each CDR3. A D gene is named only where the DNA matches it firmly.

v_call	cdr3_length	d_call	cdr3_aa
TRBV7-3	13	TRBD2	ASSILAGGFNEQF
TRBV6-6	12	NA	ASRGRGAADTQY
TRBV5-1	14	TRBD2	ASTDGLAPKHYEQY
TRBV4-3	16	NA	ASSQDYLGALLGQPQH
TRBV9	14	TRBD2	ASSVGTSGGIYEQY
TRBV6-6	13	NA	ASSYVRSFSGELF
TRBV9	13	TRBD1	ASSHRTGRNTEAF
TRBV6-5	13	TRBD2	ASKLADTSTDTQY
TRBV29-1	13	NA	SVNRIGDSGNTIY
TRBV5-6	16	NA	ASSWVTGNAPGANVLT
TRBV4-2	16	TRBD2	ASSPEIPGTTLNNEQF
TRBV29-1	15	NA	SVEDSRGWSSYNEQF
TRBV4-1	13	NA	ASSSRSTENTEAF
TRBV7-9	15	TRBD1	ASSPILWAGGIRELF
TRBV27	14	NA	ASSRGRGGGLYGYT
TRBV4-2	15	TRBD1	ASSQGTTGNFNTEAF
TRBV4-3	13	TRBD2	ASSQGTGTSGEQY
TRBV7-9	14	TRBD2	ASSQTSGGVTGELF
TRBV9	16	TRBD2	ASSVGSLAGGPNNEQF
TRBV2	14	TRBD1	ASSHKTGESNQPQH
TRBV19	14	TRBD2	ASSMSGGENTGELF
TRBV19	13	TRBD1	ASIPKDRGGLKLF
TRBV9	14	NA	ASTKKGSSFPDGYT
TRBV7-9	16	TRBD1	ASSSTLDRGLVNTEAF
TRBV19	12	NA	ASSAGQGIYEQY
TRBV6-1	15	NA	ASSEDTPRRASEKLF
TRBV10-2	11	TRBD1	ASSLSGGETQY
TRBV5-4	16	TRBD1	ASRGSDGTVISYNEQF
TRBV7-8	13	NA	ASSLEVGQSYEQY
TRBV6-5	11	NA	ASSYSEGTEAF
TRBV15	16	NA	ATSRDRVGVRTNEKLF
TRBV5-8	16	TRBD2	ASSWGIVDAGEQETQY
TRBV2	14	NA	ASRERGLATNEKLF
TRBV2	14	NA	ASSGESGPLTDTQY
TRBV7-6	12	TRBD1	ASSLQGAYSPLH
TRBV4-1	15	NA	ASSPSGVSTNTGELF
TRBV2	15	TRBD1	ASIGTGVVQGPTEAF
TRBV5-1	13	TRBD1	ASSPGTAGIYEQY
TRBV9	11	NA	ASGPAPTGELF
TRBV9	15	TRBD1	ASSGGDRGSSGNTIY
TRBV7-9	9	NA	DRGGIPEQY
TRBV27	13	NA	ASSFGGAGANVLT
TRBV9	13	TRBD1	ASSGQQGRAYEQY
TRBV29-1	10	TRBD2	SGSGATDTQY
TRBV27	13	NA	ASSFMDSSRNEQF
TRBV5-4	11	TRBD1	ASSSRDRPEQY
TRBV7-2	14	TRBD2	ASSLQRGGLGETQY
TRBV7-2	13	TRBD1	ASSVFPGQGFEAF
TRBV6-4	14	TRBD2	ASSGMGGSNTGELF
TRBV30	13	NA	AWRMAREGSTEAF
TRBV4-2	13	NA	ASSQDMGATYEQY